The T cell receptor (beta chain) described here comes from a study of blood T cell repertoires in COVID-19. Overall study: Acute and convalescent COVID-19 specimens originated in the United States, Italy and Spain. From T cells, B-cell-depleted T cells, or PBMCs came the material, which was cDNA or gDNA.

Authors' analysis steps: The authors estimated nucleated cell counts from reference gene primer amplification. Sequenced by immunoSEQ multiplex PCR; TCRdb stores in-frame clones only, minus some. V and J calls and clone size are copied from that table; D and trimming were computed from the DNA. The repertoire holds roughly 150,000 clones, with about 84% as singletons. Germline V gene data show CDR1 as LNHDA and CDR2 as SQIVND (reference sequence). CDR3 size: 16 residues. Unmatched junction bases numbered 6, after V lost 4 bases and J lost 1 base. A single count supports this clone. The receptor was isolated from a woman aged 45-59 years with acute or convalescent COVID-19. Sequenced sample: peripheral blood. This sequence joins TRBV19 and TRBJ1-1; 10 bases are a match to TRBD1. CDR3 DNA sequence: TGTGCCAGTAGTAACAGACAGGGGGCAAAGAACACTGAAGCTTTCTTT. Its protein product is CASSNRQGAKNTEAFF.